This TCR beta chain was sequenced during a study of blood T cells in healthy people across ages (dated by TCRdb to 2015 to 2017). Notes on the research overall: In model experiments, roughly one uniquely barcoded TCR beta cDNA molecule per two T cells was captured by template switching. Age-related changes in TCR beta repertoire diversity were measured in the study by deep sequencing normalized with unique cDNA molecular identifiers. To avoid experimental bias, donors of different ages were spread randomly across the sequencing lanes. The study analyzed two additional independent replicas of 1 million unique cDNA reads from the same blood draw for two donors, one aged 18 to 30 and one aged 80 or older. Donors were grouped into four age groups: young (average roughly 15 years), middle-aged (over 35), aged (approximately 58) and long-lived (roughly 80). Points the paper makes about the study in general: Donor CMV infection status was unknown, potentially confounding age-related changes in expanded clonotypes. Compared with the aged group, the long-lived group had more naive CD4+ T cells, fewer expanded clones and increased TCR diversity, suggesting age selection. There was a strong correlation between observed TCR beta diversity and the percentage of naive T cells measured by flow cytometry. As age increased, observed TCR beta diversity per million T cells dropped in a roughly linear way, and a significant reduction was already evident by age 40. Estimates of total diversity from one million sequenced T cells were regarded as lower bounds and underestimates. Conclusive comparison of naive and antigen-experienced compartments was prevented by the profiling of bulk unsorted PBMCs.

Receptor amplification or capture employed 5' RACE. For sequencing, an Illumina HiSeq 2500 was employed. A second PCR of 7 to 11 cycles was performed with a sample-barcoded 5' primer and a J-beta primer mix. A template-switch 5' adaptor carrying 12 random nucleotides introduced a unique molecular identifier onto each TCR beta cDNA molecule. Each sample yielded at least 3 million CDR3-containing paired-end reads. First-strand cDNA was synthesized from all RNA with the Mint cDNA synthesis kit, primed by a TRBC-specific oligonucleotide. After uracil-DNA glycosylase treatment, a first 18-cycle PCR used universal primers M1SS and BC2_uni_R on all cDNA. In the paper's pipeline: For normalization, 1 million high-quality reads, each with a distinct molecular identifier, were randomly selected from each sample. Reads sharing molecular identifiers were discarded rather than binned into consensus sequences. MiTCR, with a Q25 quality threshold and the strictest error-elimination algorithm, was used for CDR3 identification, clonotype clustering and error correction. A nonparametric unseen species model with Euler transformation was used to estimate a lower bound on total TCR beta diversity. TCRdb trimmed public reads at Q25 via fastp, called clones via MiXCR and kept in-frame beta chains. Every distinct CDR3 protein forms one entry, paired with its most common genes and DNA. TCRdb's processing, not the study's, gives the V and J calls here. This sample holds about 830,000 distinct CDR3 sequences; under 80% were observed only once. The ten most abundant clones make up around a quarter of the sample.

The roughly 39 donors, aged about 6 to 95 years, were systemically healthy Caucasian individuals from Russia. Ten milliliters of peripheral blood were drawn from each donor into EDTA-treated Vacutainer tubes. Ficoll-Paque density-gradient centrifugation was used to isolate PBMCs, with at least 7 million per sample. Trizol reagent was used to extract total RNA from the PBMCs, yielding at least 5 micrograms per sample. For every donor, an aliquot of PBMCs went through flow cytometry to measure the percentages of naive CD45RAhigh/CD27high T cells. For CDR1 and CDR2, the germline V gene (reference sequence) lists MNHNY and SVGAGI. Ends trimmed: V by 4 bases, J by 4 bases; bases unmatched to a gene: 6. Spanning cysteine to phenylalanine, the CDR3 consists of 14 amino acids. The CDR3 DNA has 42 bases and is translated from base 1. A few counts support this clonotype. Its antigen is unknown. No much larger clone exists at a distance of one base, and base qualities are not known.

The sequencing input was blood. The chain is made from TRBV6-6 and TRBJ1-2; 7 nucleotides in the junction match TRBD1. The TCR was taken from a man aged 30-40 years in good health. The CDR3 region has the sequence CASSSPDRLYGYTF. The nucleotides are TGTGCCAGCAGTTCGCCGGACAGGCTCTATGGCTACACCTTC.